A selection of T cell receptor beta chains follows, all from one sample in a study of blood T cell repertoires in COVID-19. Libraries were prepared by immunoSEQ multiplex PCR; TCRdb keeps only in-frame clonotypes and omits some of them. The table has 400,000 to 450,000 clones, approximately 90% seen once. Source material: peripheral blood. Source of these receptors: a woman in her 30s with active or convalescent COVID-19. Both conserved end residues are part of each CDR3. D genes are given only for firm matches. Some rows have no size entry. The others give once, few or many, or a class for an expanded clone.

TRBJ1-1 13 TRBV27 - - TGTGCCAGCAGTTTTTCAGGAAACACTGAAGCTTTCTTT CASSFSGNTEAFF
TRBJ1-4 14 TRBV2 - - TGTGCCAGCAGTGGAGGCAGGGGCAACGAAAAACTGTTTTTT CASSGGRGNEKLFF
TRBJ2-1 13 TRBV12-3/TRBV12-4 - TRBD1 TGTGCCAGCAGGACAGGGTCCTACAATGAGCAGTTCTTC CASRTGSYNEQFF
TRBJ2-7 15 TRBV3-1/TRBV3-2 - TRBD2 TGTGCCAGCAGCCAAGCTCTAGCGGGGGCCTACGAGCAGTACTTC CASSQALAGAYEQYF
TRBJ2-1 17 TRBV5-6 - - TGTGCCAGCAGCTTGGCCATCGGGGAGAGCTCCTACAATGAGCAGTTCTTC CASSLAIGESSYNEQFF
TRBJ1-1 15 TRBV30 once TRBD1 TGTGCCGGGTTCACAGGGGGTTTTTCCCCCACTGAAGCTTTCTTT CAGFTGGFSPTEAFF
TRBJ2-7 14 TRBV20-1 - TRBD2 TGCAGTGCTAGTGGCGGGGGGTCCTCCTACGAGCAGTACTTC CSASGGGSSYEQYF
TRBJ2-7 18 TRBV4-2 - TRBD1 TGTGCCAGCAGCCAAGATGTTTTCCGGGACAGCATCTCCTACGAGCAGTACTTC CASSQDVFRDSISYEQYF
TRBJ1-1 14 TRBV6-5 - - TGTGCCAGCTCCTCGGGGGGCGCGGGCACTGAAGCTTTCTTT CASSSGGAGTEAFF
TRBJ2-3 18 TRBV11-2 - - TGTGCCAGCAGCTTCCTTGGGACTTCTAGCTCGAGGTACGATACGCAGTATTTT CASSFLGTSSSRYDTQYF
TRBJ2-3 14 TRBV3-1/TRBV3-2 once TRBD2 TGTGCCAGTTCACTAGCGGGAGTGTCAGATACGCAGTATTTT CASSLAGVSDTQYF
TRBJ1-1 17 TRBV27 - - TGTGCCAGCAGTTTATTCGCTCCAGGGGACGTTAGCACTGAAGCTTTCTTT CASSLFAPGDVSTEAFF
TRBJ2-1 14 TRBV19 - - TGTGCCAGTAGTAGTACACCAGGCTACAATGAGCAGTTCTTC CASSSTPGYNEQFF
TRBJ2-7 13 TRBV6-5 - - TGTGCCAGCAGGCGGTTTCCCCAGTACGAGCAGTACTTC CASRRFPQYEQYF
TRBJ2-5 13 TRBV6-5 - - TGTGCCAGCACCCGGAGGTTTCAAGAGACCCAGTACTTC CASTRRFQETQYF
TRBJ1-2 15 TRBV7-6 - TRBD1 TGTGCCAGCAGCTTGTTGACAGGGGGAGACTATGGCTACACCTTC CASSLLTGGDYGYTF
TRBJ2-2 16 TRBV19 - TRBD2 TGTGCCAGTAGTATCCTAGCGGGGGCGAACACCGGGGAGCTGTTTTTT CASSILAGANTGELFF
TRBJ2-3 15 TRBV5-4 - TRBD2 TGTGCCAGCAGCCCGACTAGCGGTGCGACAGATACGCAGTATTTT CASSPTSGATDTQYF
TRBJ1-2 12 TRBV20-1 - TRBD1 TGCAGTGCTAGTAGCGCAGGGGGCGGCTACACCTTC CSASSAGGGYTF
TRBJ1-3 15 TRBV2 - TRBD1 TGTGCCAGCGCCCCCCGACAGGGCTCTGGAAACACCATATATTTT CASAPRQGSGNTIYF
TRBJ1-1 13 TRBV4-1 - - TGCGCCAGCAGCCAACGGGAGAACACTGAAGCTTTCTTT CASSQRENTEAFF
TRBJ1-1 13 TRBV18 - - TGTGCCAGCTCACCAATCACTAACACTGAAGCTTTCTTT CASSPITNTEAFF
TRBJ2-1 14 TRBV29-1 once - TGCAGCGTTGAGACGGGGGACCCACCCAATGAGCAGTTCTTC CSVETGDPPNEQFF